This TCR beta chain comes out of a study of blood T cells in healthy people across ages. With 0 bases removed from V and 10 bases from J, the gap between germline ends came to 13 bases. This CDR3 is built from 14 residues. Germline loops: CDR1 SGHDN, CDR2 FVKESK. Study-level results: Age showed a roughly linear inverse relationship with TCR beta diversity per million T cells.

Combining a sample-barcoded 5' primer with a J-beta primer mix, a second PCR ran for roughly 6 to 12 cycles. TCRdb itself ran the 5' RACE reads through MiXCR, one entry per CDR3 protein. In the table there are 1.4 million or so distinct CDR3 sequences, less than 45% of which are singletons. This clonotype has more than one count but fewer than ten. Its antigen is unidentified. This receptor was obtained from a woman between 18 and 30 years old in good health. The chain recombines TRBV14 with TRBJ2-1; D is possibly TRBD1 (6 bases). Sequencing used blood. The DNA of the CDR3 is TGTGCCAGCAGCCAAGATTATTGGGGGCGAGAGCAGTTCTTC. It yields the protein CASSQDYWGREQFF.